The 28 T cell receptor beta chains below come from one sample, sequenced in a study of T cells in Graves' hyperthyroidism and ophthalmopathy (dated by TCRdb to between 2019 and 2020). The library was produced with multiplex PCR. TCRdb lists the instrument as Illumina HiSeq 2000. Amplification of TCR beta CDR3 regions was carried out from RNA transcripts. The first round of RT-PCR for the TCR CDR3 was performed with the HTBI primer set and the Qiagen OneStep RT-PCR kit. The public reads were quality trimmed at Q25 with fastp and then assembled into clones with MiXCR by TCRdb, keeping productive beta chains. One record per CDR3 amino acid sequence lists the most common genes and DNA. Counted in this sample were 730,000 or so distinct CDR3 sequences; around 20% of them appeared once. The ten largest clones represent about a sixth of the sample. The specimen sequenced was blood. These receptors all stem from a woman in her forties or fifties with Graves' hyperthyroidism that later progressed to Graves' ophthalmopathy.

The V gene is TRBV12-3 or TRBV12-4, the J gene TRBJ2-3; D is unclear. V dropped 1 base and J dropped 6 bases, with 5 bases sitting between them. This CDR3 is 12 amino acids long. In nucleotides, the CDR3 is TGTGCCAGCAGTTTAGAGGAGGATACGCAGTATTTT. Translation: CASSLEEDTQYF.

The rearrangement links TRBV27 to TRBJ1-6; D is ambiguous. The CDR3 loop spans 18 amino acids. The ends were cut back, 2 bases at V and 0 bases at J, with 14 bases in the middle. Germline V gives CDR1 MNHEY, CDR2 SMNVEV (reference sequence). The CDR3 nucleotides are TGTGCCAGCAGTTTACGAGGAATGTGCGGCTCCTATAATTCACCCCTCCACTTT. It codes for CASSLRGMCGSYNSPLHF.

Worth noting for this clonotype: A much larger clone differs from this one at a single base, so this may be a read error. The rearrangement joins TRBV6-1 to TRBJ2-1; 12 positions agree with TRBD1. V lost 8 bases to trimming and J lost 7 bases; unmatched junction nucleotides: 12. Germline assignment: CDR1 MNHNS and CDR2 SASEGT. The CDR3 runs 16 residues. CDR3 nucleotides: TGTGCCAGCTTCAATTCCGGGACAGGGGGCTGGAATGAGCAGTTCTTC. It encodes CASFNSGTGGWNEQFF.

This clonotype was seen only a few times. This chain joins TRBV11-2 and TRBJ1-2, with D perhaps TRBD1 (6 bases). V was cut by 3 bases and J by 3 bases, with 14 bases left in between. CDR3 length equals 15 residues. Germline V lookup: CDR1 SGHAT, CDR2 FQNNGV. For the CDR3, the DNA is TGTGCCAGCAGCTTCTCCGGGACAAAAGACTATGGCTACACCTTC. Amino acids: CASSFSGTKDYGYTF.

The CDR3 region is CASRTGGASGYTF. In DNA form, the CDR3 reads TGTGCCAGCAGGACAGGGGGCGCTTCTGGCTACACCTTC. V and J are TRBV6-1 and TRBJ1-2; TRBD1 matches at 10 bases. This CDR3 contains 13 residues. Germline CDR1 is MNHNS and CDR2 is SASEGT. V lost 6 bases, J lost 7 bases, and 5 bases stayed unmatched.

V and J are TRBV27 and TRBJ1-5, with D tentatively TRBD1 (6 bases). The CDR3 totals 16 residues. Germline V gene sequence: CDR1 MNHEY, CDR2 SMNVEV (reference sequence). Deletions cut 3 bases from V and 2 bases from J, with 14 bases between. The CDR3 nucleotides read TGTGCCAGCAGTTTTCAGGGGCCGGAGGGCAATCAGCCCCAGCATTTT. This encodes CASSFQGPEGNQPQHF.

This clonotype was seen a few times. The V gene is TRBV5-5, the J gene TRBJ1-5; tentatively, D is TRBD1 (6 bases). The V end lost 1 base, the J end lost 3 bases, and 14 bases lay between the germline ends. Germline CDR1 SGHKS, CDR2 YYEKEE (reference sequence). This CDR3 has 16 amino acids. The CDR3 region has the DNA TGTGCCAGCAGCTTGACGACGAGGGGGTTCAATCAGCCCCAGCATTTT. It specifies CASSLTTRGFNQPQHF.

This clonotype was counted between two and nine times. This chain links TRBV7-6 with TRBJ2-5, with D perhaps TRBD1 (6 bases). Trimming removed 0 bases at V and 5 bases at J, with 10 bases between. Germline CDR1 reads SGHVS; CDR2 reads FNYEAQ. This CDR3 is built from 14 residues. CDR3 nucleotide sequence: TGTGCCAGCAGCTTAGCCGGACAGAGGGAGACCCAGTACTTC. Its protein is CASSLAGQRETQYF.

This clonotype appeared many times. This chain uses TRBV2 with TRBJ1-1; D may be TRBD1 (5 bases). CDR1 is SNHLY and CDR2 is FYNNEI in the germline V gene. V lost 6 bases and J lost 9, with 14 bases in between. The CDR3 consists of 12 residues. CDR3 nucleotides: TGTGCCAGCAGAGGGGACGCGGGAAAAGCTTTCTTT. It codes for CASRGDAGKAFF.

This clonotype has just a few counts. The DNA for the CDR3 is TGTGCCAGCAGTCCCAGCGGGGGGCTCGGGTACGGGGAGCTGTTTTTT. Translated, it gives CASSPSGGLGYGELFF. The chain recombines TRBV9 with TRBJ2-2; 9 nucleotides line up with TRBD2. The junction had 12 bases not matched to a gene; V was cut back by 5 bases and J by 7 bases. Germline assignment: CDR1 SGDLS and CDR2 YYNGEE. The CDR3 extends over 16 amino acids.

The chain uses TRBV5-1 and TRBJ2-2; D ambiguous. The CDR3 sequence is 16 residues long. Trimming stripped 4 bases from V and 2 bases from J, with 15 bases between. Germline CDR1 reads SGHRS; CDR2 reads YFSETQ. The CDR3 DNA sequence: TGCGCCAGCAGCCTCCGCTCAGTTTTAAACACCGGGGAGCTGTTTTTT. It translates to CASSLRSVLNTGELFF.

The chain joins TRBV9 to TRBJ2-1; weak D call: TRBD1 (6 bases). Germline loops: CDR1 SGDLS, CDR2 YYNGEE. The CDR3 extends over 14 amino acids. V shed 4 bases and J shed 7 bases, with 15 bases lying between them. In DNA, the CDR3 is TGTGCCAGCAGCCCCCAGGGGTTGGGGAATGAGCAGTTCTTC. Protein sequence: CASSPQGLGNEQFF.

This clonotype turned up a few times. The V call is TRBV7-6, the J call TRBJ2-1, with 12 positions matching TRBD1. Germline CDR1 reads SGHVS; CDR2 reads FNYEAQ. V shed 3 bases and J 9 bases; nucleotides not matched to a gene: 9. The CDR3 spans 16 residues. The chain's CDR3 is CASSLGAGQGAVEQFF. In DNA form, the CDR3 reads TGTGCCAGCAGCTTGGGGGCGGGACAGGGGGCGGTTGAGCAGTTCTTC. Looking up the rest from reference TRBV7-6 and TRBJ2-1 gives the full variable domain: GAGVSQSPRYKVTKRGQDVALRCDPISGHVSLYWYRQALGQGPEFLTYFNYEAQQDKSGLPNDRFSAERPEGSISTLTIQRTEQRDSAMYRCASSLGAGQGAVEQFFGPGTRLTVL.

Only a few counts were recorded for this clonotype. The rearrangement uses TRBV10-3 and TRBJ1-2; no firm D call. V was cut by 4 bases and J by 6 bases, with 12 bases left in between. CDR1 and CDR2 (germline): ENHRY, SYGVKD. There are 13 residues in the CDR3. Here the CDR3 reads CAISGCPRDGYTF. CDR3 coding DNA: TGTGCCATCAGTGGTTGTCCGAGGGATGGCTACACCTTC.

Note on this clonotype: It may be a read error: a sequence one base away is much more abundant. The gene calls are TRBV12-3 or TRBV12-4 and TRBJ1-2; D might be TRBD1 (5 bases). V lost 3 bases and J lost 12, with 14 bases in between. This CDR3 comprises 12 residues. CDR3 nucleotides: TGTGCCAGCAGTTTTTCGGACATCAGCAACACCTTC. It encodes CASSFSDISNTF.

V usage is TRBV18 and J usage is TRBJ1-6; no clear D. The CDR3 spans 17 residues. Germline values: CDR1 KGHSH, CDR2 LQKENI. The V end lost 1 base, the J end lost 0 bases, and 10 bases lay between the germline ends. The CDR3: CASSPQRDSSYNSPLHF. As DNA, the CDR3 is TGTGCCAGCTCACCACAGAGAGATAGCTCCTATAATTCACCCCTCCACTTT.

This clonotype came up many times. The chain has TRBV12-3 or TRBV12-4 and TRBJ2-5; 13 bases agree with TRBD2. CDR3 length: 18 amino acids. J was trimmed by 1 base and V by 6 bases; bases with no gene match: 11. For the CDR3, the DNA is TGTGCCAGCAGCCCTAAAGGACTAGCGGGGGTAGGCCAAGAGACCCAGTACTTC. It is translated as CASSPKGLAGVGQETQYF.

This clonotype occurred a few times. CDR3 residues: CAISELGQTSGNTIYF. CDR3 in DNA: TGTGCCATCAGTGAGCTGGGACAAACCTCTGGAAACACCATATATTTT. The gene calls are TRBV10-3 and TRBJ1-3, with D tentatively TRBD1 (6 bases). Trimming shortened V by 2 bases and J by 0 bases, and 11 bases separated the two germline ends. The germline gives CDR1 ENHRY, CDR2 SYGVKD. This CDR3 spans 16 amino acids.

In its sample, this clonotype was seen many times. The rearrangement uses TRBV12-3 or TRBV12-4 and TRBJ1-5, with D possibly being TRBD1 (6 bases). This CDR3 has 16 amino acids. The germline V and J ends were trimmed by 1 base and 0 bases, with 10 bases remaining between them. The CDR3: CASSLEAGASNQPQHF. As DNA, the CDR3 is TGTGCCAGCAGTTTAGAGGCGGGGGCTAGCAATCAGCCCCAGCATTTT.

This clonotype was detected only a few times. A read error is possible here, since a much larger clone lies one base away. The chain joins TRBV18 to TRBJ1-4, with a tentative D call TRBD1 (5 bases). Deletions cut 5 bases from V and 6 bases from J, with 10 bases between. The CDR3 runs to 13 residues. CDR1 KGHSH and CDR2 LQKENI come from the germline V gene. CDR3 DNA: TGTGCCAGCTCAGGAGGGGCGGATGAAAAACTGTTTTTT. Translating gives CASSGGADEKLFF. The full variable domain, with the rest looked up from reference TRBV18 and TRBJ1-4, is NAGVMQNPRHLVRRRGQEARLRCSPMKGHSHVYWYRQLPEEGLKFMVYLQKENIIDESGMPKERFSAEFPKEGPSILRIQQVVRGDSAAYFCASSGGADEKLFFGSGTQLSVL.

The chain has TRBV30 and TRBJ1-5; no firm D call. Germline CDR1 is GTSNPN and CDR2 is SVGIG (reference sequence). V was shortened by 0 bases and J by 3 bases, with 9 bases between the two germline ends. The CDR3 sequence is 14 residues long. CDR3 region: CAWSVRGPNQPQHF. The CDR3 nucleotides read TGTGCCTGGAGTGTCAGAGGCCCCAATCAGCCCCAGCATTTT.

The table lists this clonotype with a few counts. The gene calls are TRBV7-6 and TRBJ2-1; TRBD2 matches 12 bases. J gave up 10 bases and V 5 bases, and 6 bases lay outside the gene matches. Germline V gene lookup returns CDR1 SGHVS and CDR2 FNYEAQ. The CDR3 covers 14 residues. CDR3: CASSPQTSGGEQFF. In DNA, the CDR3 is TGTGCCAGCAGCCCGCAGACTAGCGGGGGAGAGCAGTTCTTC.

This clonotype was seen a handful of times. The rearrangement uses TRBV3-1 and TRBJ1-6; no definite D call. The CDR3 is 14 amino acids. V was shortened by 1 base and J by 7 bases, with 8 bases between the two germline ends. CDR1 is LGHDT, CDR2 YNNKEL, per germline (reference sequence). Written as DNA, the CDR3 is TGTGCCAGCAGCCAAGGCGGGCTGAATTCACCCCTCCACTTT. The encoded protein is CASSQGGLNSPLHF.

This clonotype was detected many times. V and J are TRBV5-1 and TRBJ2-3, with D perhaps matching TRBD2 (7 bases). V shed 0 bases and J shed 0 bases, with 11 bases lying between them. The CDR3 is made up of 16 amino acids. CDR1 is SGHRS and CDR2 is YFSETQ in the germline V gene. CDR3 nucleotide sequence: TGCGCCAGCAGCTTGGCTGCGGGGGCCAGCACAGATACGCAGTATTTT. The encoded protein is CASSLAAGASTDTQYF.

A few counts support this clonotype. The V call is TRBV24-1, the J call TRBJ2-2, with unresolved D. V was shortened by 6 bases and J by 0 bases, with 10 bases between the two germline ends. CDR3 length equals 15 residues. Germline V gene sequence: CDR1 KGHDR, CDR2 SFDVKD. CDR3 sequence reads: CATSQSASNTGELFF. DNA of the CDR3: TGTGCCACCAGTCAAAGCGCTTCGAACACCGGGGAGCTGTTTTTT.

This clonotype occurred many times. The chain combines TRBV5-5 with TRBJ2-3; TRBD1 is a possible D gene (6 bases). The length of the CDR3 is 15 residues. With 4 bases removed from V and 2 bases from J, the gap between germline ends came to 14 bases. The germline V gene has CDR1 SGHKS and CDR2 YYEKEE (reference sequence). The CDR3 loop reads CASSGRTVLTDTQYF. CDR3 DNA: TGTGCCAGCAGCGGACGGACAGTTCTCACAGATACGCAGTATTTT.

This clonotype was counted ten times or more. The V gene is TRBV20-1, the J gene TRBJ2-5; 8 bases match TRBD1. CDR1 DFQATT and CDR2 SNEGSKA come from the germline V gene (reference sequence). This CDR3 contains 12 residues. The junction had 4 bases not matched to a gene; V was cut back by 6 bases and J by 4 bases. The CDR3 loop is CSADDRGETQYF. In nucleotides, the CDR3 is TGCAGTGCGGATGACAGGGGAGAGACCCAGTACTTC.

In its sample, this clonotype was seen many times. The chain has TRBV7-6 and TRBJ1-1, with D possibly being TRBD1 (5 bases). Looked up from germline, CDR1 is SGHVS and CDR2 is FNYEAQ. The CDR3 loop spans 14 amino acids. Trimming took 1 base from V and 7 from J, leaving 13 bases between them. The CDR3 bases are TGTGCCAGCAGCTTAGTAGGTCAAGGGGATGAAGCTTTCTTT. Translating it yields CASSLVGQGDEAFF.